Listed below are T cell receptor beta chains from one sample, sequenced in a study of blood T cell repertoires in COVID-19. The method was immunoSEQ multiplex PCR; TCRdb's version includes in-frame clones alone and lacks a portion of them. This table holds 190,000 or so clones, 90% found once. Sequencing was performed on peripheral blood. The origin of the receptors is a middle-aged man with acute or convalescent COVID-19. The CDR3 runs from the conserved cysteine through the conserved F or W. The D gene is left open where the match is weak.

d_call cdr3_length j_call v_call cdr3_aa
. 14 TRBJ1-1 TRBV19 CASSNPNSWAEAFF
. 14 TRBJ2-2 TRBV7-8 CASSLAGVAGELFF
. 14 TRBJ1-6 TRBV5-1 CASRATDTNSPLHF
TRBD1 13 TRBJ1-2 TRBV12-3/TRBV12-4 CASRPGQLYGYTF
. 14 TRBJ1-2 TRBV7-8 CASSPGGRGDGYTF
. 13 TRBJ1-1 TRBV30 CAWIDVLGTEAFF
TRBD1 13 TRBJ1-1 TRBV3-1/TRBV3-2 CASSRTGGTEAFF
. 13 TRBJ1-2 TRBV30 CAWSSTGGDGYTF
. 15 TRBJ2-1 TRBV3-1/TRBV3-2 CASSRILLERDEQFF
. 12 TRBJ2-1 TRBV7-9 CASSLLDNEQFF
. 14 TRBJ2-4 TRBV19 CASSIPGSGNIQYF
TRBD1 15 TRBJ2-1 TRBV7-2 CASSLPGQGYNEQFF
TRBD1 16 TRBJ1-5 TRBV28 CASSLGTDMSNQPQHF
. 15 TRBJ1-1 TRBV28 CASSSTGLSNTEAFF
. 14 TRBJ1-1 TRBV4-1 CASNYGPGDTEAFF
TRBD1 16 TRBJ1-1 TRBV4-2 CASSQVGRTGGTEAFF
. 19 TRBJ1-6 TRBV4-3 CASSQDRALAELFNSPLHF
. 15 TRBJ2-4 TRBV19 CASSMRDLAKNIQYF
. 16 TRBJ2-3 TRBV21-1 CASSKELAGAVDTQYF
TRBD1 15 TRBJ2-7 TRBV5-1 CASSSEGQGRHEQYF
. 14 TRBJ1-4 TRBV28 CASSLRGSGEKLFF
. 14 TRBJ1-5 TRBV19 CASSPQGSDQPQHF
. 15 TRBJ1-5 TRBV19 CASSGGTPLDQPQHF
. 11 TRBJ2-7 TRBV2 CASSELGEQYF
TRBD1 12 TRBJ1-2 TRBV29-1 CSTGQLSYGYTF
TRBD2 12 TRBJ2-1 TRBV28 CATLAGDNEQFF
TRBD1 16 TRBJ2-7 TRBV6-4 CASSLDGTGNPYEQYF
TRBD2 17 TRBJ2-7 TRBV3-1/TRBV3-2 CASSQAVGLAGPYEQYF
. 13 TRBJ1-1 TRBV2 CASSARPRTEAFF
. 16 TRBJ2-3 TRBV9 CASSVGEGVGTDTQYF
. 14 TRBJ2-5 TRBV4-1 CASSQFTGMETQYF
TRBD1 15 TRBJ1-2 TRBV5-1 CASSPRTGGDYGYTF
. 12 TRBJ1-4 TRBV29-1 CSVDQGNEKLFF
. 12 TRBJ2-5 TRBV28 CASSPTQETQYF
. 15 TRBJ1-5 TRBV19 CASSKEGGSNQPQHF
. 17 TRBJ2-3 TRBV7-3 CASSLRGKTGLIDTQYF
TRBD1 16 TRBJ1-6 TRBV6-2/TRBV6-3 CASSSRTGARGSPLHF
TRBD2 19 TRBJ2-6 TRBV4-1 CASSQDWAGADSGANVLTF
. 14 TRBJ1-2 TRBV7-2 CASSLVSSGASYTF
. 13 TRBJ2-1 TRBV18 CASSTATGPEQFF
TRBD2 19 TRBJ2-1 TRBV4-2 CASSQEGLASLTDYNEQFF
TRBD1 16 TRBJ1-6 TRBV4-1 CASSQVTGGIGSPLHF
TRBD1 15 TRBJ1-1 TRBV9 CASSPGQGPNTEAFF
TRBD1 12 TRBJ2-4 TRBV24-1 CATSEPGGVQYF
. 13 TRBJ2-1 TRBV7-2 CASRIGGYNEQFF
. 12 TRBJ2-7 TRBV4-2 CASSPAGYEQYF
TRBD1 15 TRBJ1-4 TRBV19 CASSDYGTGNEKLFF
. 13 TRBJ2-1 TRBV7-6 CASIRGNNGEQFF
TRBD1 15 TRBJ1-1 TRBV5-6 CASSRRTGLNTEAFF
TRBD2 17 TRBJ2-1 TRBV19 CASSINPGLAGQNEQFF
. 16 TRBJ1-1 TRBV28 CASSLSGNDLNTEAFF